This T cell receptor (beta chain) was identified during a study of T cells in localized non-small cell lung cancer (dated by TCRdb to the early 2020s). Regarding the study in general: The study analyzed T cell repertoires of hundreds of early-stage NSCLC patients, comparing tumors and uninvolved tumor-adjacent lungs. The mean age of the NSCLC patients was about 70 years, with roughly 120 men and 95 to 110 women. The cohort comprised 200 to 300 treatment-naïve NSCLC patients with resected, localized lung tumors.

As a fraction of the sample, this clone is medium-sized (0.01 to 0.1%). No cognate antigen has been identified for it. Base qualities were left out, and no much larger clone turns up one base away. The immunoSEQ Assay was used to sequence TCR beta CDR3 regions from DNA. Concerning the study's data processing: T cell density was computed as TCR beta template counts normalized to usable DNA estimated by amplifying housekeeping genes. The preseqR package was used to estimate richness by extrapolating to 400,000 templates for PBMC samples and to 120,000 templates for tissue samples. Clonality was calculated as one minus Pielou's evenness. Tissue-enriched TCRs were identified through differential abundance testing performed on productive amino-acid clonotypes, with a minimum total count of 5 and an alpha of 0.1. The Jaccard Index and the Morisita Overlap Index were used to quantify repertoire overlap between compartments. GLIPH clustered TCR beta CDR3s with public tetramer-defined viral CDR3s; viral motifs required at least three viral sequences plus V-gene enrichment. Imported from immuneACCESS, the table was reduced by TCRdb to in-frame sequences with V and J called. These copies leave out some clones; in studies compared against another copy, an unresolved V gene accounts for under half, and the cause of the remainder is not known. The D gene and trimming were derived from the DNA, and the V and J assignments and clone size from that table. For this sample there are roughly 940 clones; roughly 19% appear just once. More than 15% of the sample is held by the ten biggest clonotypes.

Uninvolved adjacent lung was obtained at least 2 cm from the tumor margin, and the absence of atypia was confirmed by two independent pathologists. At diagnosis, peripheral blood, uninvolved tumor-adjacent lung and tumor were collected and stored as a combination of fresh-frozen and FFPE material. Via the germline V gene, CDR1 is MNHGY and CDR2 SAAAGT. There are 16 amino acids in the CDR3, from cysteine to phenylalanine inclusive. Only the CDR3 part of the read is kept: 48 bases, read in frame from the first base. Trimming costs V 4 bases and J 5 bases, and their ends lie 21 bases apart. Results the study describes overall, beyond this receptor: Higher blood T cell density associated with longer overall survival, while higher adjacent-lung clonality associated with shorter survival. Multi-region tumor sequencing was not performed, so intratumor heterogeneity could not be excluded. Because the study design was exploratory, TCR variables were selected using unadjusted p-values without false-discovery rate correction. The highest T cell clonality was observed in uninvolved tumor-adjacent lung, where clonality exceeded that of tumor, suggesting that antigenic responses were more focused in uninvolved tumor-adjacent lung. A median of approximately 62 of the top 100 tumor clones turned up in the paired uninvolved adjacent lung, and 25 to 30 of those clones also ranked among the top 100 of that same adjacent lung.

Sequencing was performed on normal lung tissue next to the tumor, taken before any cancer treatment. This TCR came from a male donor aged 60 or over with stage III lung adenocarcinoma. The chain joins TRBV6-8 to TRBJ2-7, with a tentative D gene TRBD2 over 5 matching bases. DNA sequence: TGTGCCAGCAGTTTTTCGCCCCGAACTAGAGGAAACGAGCAGTACTTC. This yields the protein CASSFSPRTRGNEQYF.